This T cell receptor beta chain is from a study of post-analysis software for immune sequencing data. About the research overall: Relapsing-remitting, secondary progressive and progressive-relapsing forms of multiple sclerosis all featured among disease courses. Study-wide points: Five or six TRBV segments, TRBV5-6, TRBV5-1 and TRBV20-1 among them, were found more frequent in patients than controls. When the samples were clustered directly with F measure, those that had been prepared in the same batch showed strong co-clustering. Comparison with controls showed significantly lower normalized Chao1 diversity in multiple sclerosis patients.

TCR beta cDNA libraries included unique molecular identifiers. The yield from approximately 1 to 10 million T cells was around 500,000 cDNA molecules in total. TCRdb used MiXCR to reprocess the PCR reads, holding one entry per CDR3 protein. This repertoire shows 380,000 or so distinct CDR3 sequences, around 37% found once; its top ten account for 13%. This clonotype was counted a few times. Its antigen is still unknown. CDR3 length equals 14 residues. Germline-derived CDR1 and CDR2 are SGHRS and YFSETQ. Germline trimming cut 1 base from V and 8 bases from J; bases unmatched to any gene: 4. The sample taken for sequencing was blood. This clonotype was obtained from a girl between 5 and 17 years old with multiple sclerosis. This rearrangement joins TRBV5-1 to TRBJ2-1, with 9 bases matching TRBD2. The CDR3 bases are TGCGCCAGCAGCTTGATAGCGGGGGAGGATGAGCAGTTCTTC. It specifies CASSLIAGEDEQFF.